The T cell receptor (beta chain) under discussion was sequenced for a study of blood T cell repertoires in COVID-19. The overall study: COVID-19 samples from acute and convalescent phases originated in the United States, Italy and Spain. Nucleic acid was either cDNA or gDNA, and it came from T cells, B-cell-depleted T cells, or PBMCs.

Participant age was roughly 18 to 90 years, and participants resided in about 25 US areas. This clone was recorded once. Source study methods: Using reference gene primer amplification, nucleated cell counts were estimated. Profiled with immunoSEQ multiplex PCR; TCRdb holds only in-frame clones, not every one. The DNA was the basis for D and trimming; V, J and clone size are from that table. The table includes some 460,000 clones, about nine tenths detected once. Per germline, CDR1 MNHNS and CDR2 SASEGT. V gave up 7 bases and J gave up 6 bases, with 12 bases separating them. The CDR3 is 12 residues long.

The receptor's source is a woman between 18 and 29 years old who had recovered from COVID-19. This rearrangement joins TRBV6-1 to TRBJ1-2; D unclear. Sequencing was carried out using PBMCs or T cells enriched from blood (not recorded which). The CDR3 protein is CASIAQTHGYTF. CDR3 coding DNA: TGTGCCAGCATCGCACAGACCCATGGCTACACCTTC.